These T cell receptor beta chains were read from a single sample in a study of cytomegalovirus exposure and HLA in healthy donors. Clones were sequenced by immunoSEQ multiplex PCR, and TCRdb holds only the in-frame ones, with some missing. The sample carries 100,000 to 150,000 clones, 70% to 85% recorded once. The sample taken for sequencing was PBMCs. Receptors were obtained from a woman between 45 and 65 years old in good health and CMV-seropositive. Both conserved end residues are trimmed from each CDR3.

V: TRBV19
J: TRBJ2-3
CDR3: ASKAGVTTDTQY

V: TRBV5-5
J: TRBJ2-7
CDR3: ASSLGYTTYEQY

V: TRBV10-3
J: TRBJ2-5
CDR3: AISELEGAPGETQY

V: TRBV6-5
J: TRBJ1-5
CDR3: ASSLTGFQPQH

V: TRBV4-2
J: TRBJ1-1
CDR3: ASSRLGTSNTEAF

V: TRBV28
J: TRBJ2-3
CDR3: ASSLGVRTDTQY

V: TRBV18
J: TRBJ2-2
CDR3: ASSPRQNTGELF

V: TRBV19
J: TRBJ1-1
CDR3: ASREGQLNTEAF

V: TRBV4-3
J: TRBJ1-1
CDR3: ASSADRGSEAF

V: TRBV7-9
J: TRBJ1-1
CDR3: ASSLGLAEAF

V: TRBV4-1
J: TRBJ1-1
CDR3: ASSQEPGLNTEAF

V: TRBV29-1
J: TRBJ2-1
CDR3: SVEDFSAASYNEQF

V: TRBV15
J: TRBJ1-1
CDR3: ATSREISTGALNTEAF

V: TRBV2
J: TRBJ2-2
CDR3: ASSASGGSAGELF

V: TRBV28
J: TRBJ1-1
CDR3: ASRRIVGNTEAF

V: TRBV18
J: TRBJ1-1
CDR3: ASSPPNRGKNTEAF

V: TRBV4-3
J: TRBJ1-1
CDR3: ASSQDFRTGEAF

V: TRBV18
J: TRBJ2-5
CDR3: ASSPGQGVAETQY

V: TRBV6-1
J: TRBJ2-2
CDR3: TSKNRGNTGELF

V: TRBV18
J: TRBJ2-7
CDR3: ASSPPDLGAYEQY

V: TRBV7-2
J: TRBJ2-1
CDR3: ASRGGGAGEQF

V: TRBV5-1
J: TRBJ2-6
CDR3: ASSLAVMGANVLT

V: TRBV7-9
J: TRBJ1-6
CDR3: ASSLGTGVYSPLH

V: TRBV2
J: TRBJ1-1
CDR3: ASSGTGTGVSGTEAF

V: TRBV7-3
J: TRBJ2-3
CDR3: ASSSMTGGTDTQY

V: TRBV30
J: TRBJ1-6
CDR3: AWTPLWSSPLH

V: TRBV11-2
J: TRBJ2-1
CDR3: ASSLESSGNEQF

V: TRBV28
J: TRBJ1-5
CDR3: ASSAAGGNQPQH

V: TRBV7-2
J: TRBJ2-1
CDR3: ASSLRSGHGDEQF

V: TRBV14
J: TRBJ2-6
CDR3: ASSRGQGLAGANVLT

V: TRBV7-6
J: TRBJ1-1
CDR3: ASSFSGNTEAF

V: TRBV5-1
J: TRBJ1-1
CDR3: ASSLGPGQNTEAF

V: TRBV7-2
J: TRBJ2-3
CDR3: ASSLSMDTQY

V: TRBV5-6
J: TRBJ2-7
CDR3: ASSGQTYEQY

V: TRBV19
J: TRBJ1-5
CDR3: ASSIPQEGQPQH

V: TRBV4-3
J: TRBJ2-1
CDR3: ASSQDWGVGTHNEQF

V: TRBV4-1
J: TRBJ1-4
CDR3: ASSLTGGGKLF

V: TRBV4-1
J: TRBJ1-4
CDR3: ASSQPRQLNEKLF

V: TRBV7-6
J: TRBJ2-2
CDR3: ASALGTGSFTGELF

V: TRBV2
J: TRBJ1-5
CDR3: ASSEGFGQPQH

V: TRBV4-2
J: TRBJ1-2
CDR3: ASSQPGTGGLGYT

V: TRBV6-5
J: TRBJ1-4
CDR3: ASGTAFNEKLF

V: TRBV28
J: TRBJ1-5
CDR3: ASSLLYGSGQPGQPQH